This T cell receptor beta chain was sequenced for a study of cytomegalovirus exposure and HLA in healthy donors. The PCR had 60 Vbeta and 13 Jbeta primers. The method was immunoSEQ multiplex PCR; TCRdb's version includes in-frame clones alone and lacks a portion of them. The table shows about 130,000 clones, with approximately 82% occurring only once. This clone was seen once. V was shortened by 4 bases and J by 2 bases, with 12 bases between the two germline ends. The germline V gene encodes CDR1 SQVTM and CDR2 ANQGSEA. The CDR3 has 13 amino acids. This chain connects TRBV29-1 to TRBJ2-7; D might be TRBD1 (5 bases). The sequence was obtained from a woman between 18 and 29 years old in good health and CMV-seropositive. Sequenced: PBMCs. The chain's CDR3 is CSVVPDSPYEQYF. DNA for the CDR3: TGCAGCGTTGTCCCCGACAGTCCCTACGAGCAGTACTTC.